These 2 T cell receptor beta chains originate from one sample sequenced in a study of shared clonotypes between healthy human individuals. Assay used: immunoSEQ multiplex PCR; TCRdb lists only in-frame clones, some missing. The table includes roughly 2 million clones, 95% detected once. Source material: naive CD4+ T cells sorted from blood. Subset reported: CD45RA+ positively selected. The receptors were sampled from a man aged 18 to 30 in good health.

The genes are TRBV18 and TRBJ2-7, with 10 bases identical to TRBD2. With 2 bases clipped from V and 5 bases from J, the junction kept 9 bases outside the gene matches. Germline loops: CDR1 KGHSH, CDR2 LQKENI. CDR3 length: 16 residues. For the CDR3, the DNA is TGTGCCAGCTCACCAAACCAGCGGGGGGGCCGCGACGAGCAGTACTTC. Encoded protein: CASSPNQRGGRDEQYF.

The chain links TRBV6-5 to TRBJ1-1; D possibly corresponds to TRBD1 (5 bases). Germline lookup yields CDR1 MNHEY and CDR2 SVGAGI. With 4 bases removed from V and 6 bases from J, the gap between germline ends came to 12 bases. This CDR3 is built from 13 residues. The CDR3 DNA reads TGTGCCAGCAGTTCCGACCGGGGGTCTGAAGCTTTCTTT. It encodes CASSSDRGSEAFF.